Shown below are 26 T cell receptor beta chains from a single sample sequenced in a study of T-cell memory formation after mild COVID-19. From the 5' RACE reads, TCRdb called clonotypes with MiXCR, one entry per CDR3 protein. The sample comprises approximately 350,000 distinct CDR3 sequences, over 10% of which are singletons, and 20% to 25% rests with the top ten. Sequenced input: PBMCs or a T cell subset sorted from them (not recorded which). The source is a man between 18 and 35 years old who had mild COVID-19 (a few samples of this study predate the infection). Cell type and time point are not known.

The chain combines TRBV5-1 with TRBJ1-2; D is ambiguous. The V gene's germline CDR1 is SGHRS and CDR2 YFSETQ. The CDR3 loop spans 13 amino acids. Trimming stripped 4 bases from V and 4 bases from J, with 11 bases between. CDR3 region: CASSPTGTYGYTF. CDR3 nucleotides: TGCGCCAGCAGCCCAACGGGTACCTATGGCTACACCTTC.

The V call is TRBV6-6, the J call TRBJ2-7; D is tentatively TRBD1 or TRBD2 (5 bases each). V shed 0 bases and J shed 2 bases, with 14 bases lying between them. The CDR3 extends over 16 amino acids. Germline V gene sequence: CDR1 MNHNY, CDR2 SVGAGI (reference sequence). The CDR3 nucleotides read TGTGCCAGCAGTTACTCAGTCCGGGACCTCACCTACGAGCAGTACTTC. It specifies CASSYSVRDLTYEQYF.

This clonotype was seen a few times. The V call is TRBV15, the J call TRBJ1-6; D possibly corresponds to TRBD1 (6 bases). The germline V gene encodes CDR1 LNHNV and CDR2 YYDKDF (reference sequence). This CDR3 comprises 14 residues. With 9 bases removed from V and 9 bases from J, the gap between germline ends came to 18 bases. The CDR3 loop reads CATGTSMGISPLHF. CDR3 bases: TGTGCCACAGGGACATCTATGGGGATTTCACCCCTCCACTTT.

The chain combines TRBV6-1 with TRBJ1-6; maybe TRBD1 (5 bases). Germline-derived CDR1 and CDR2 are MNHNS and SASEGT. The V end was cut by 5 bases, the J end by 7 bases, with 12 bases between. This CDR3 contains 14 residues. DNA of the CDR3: TGTGCCAGCAGTCCAGGGTATCAAAATTCACCCCTCCACTTT. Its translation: CASSPGYQNSPLHF.

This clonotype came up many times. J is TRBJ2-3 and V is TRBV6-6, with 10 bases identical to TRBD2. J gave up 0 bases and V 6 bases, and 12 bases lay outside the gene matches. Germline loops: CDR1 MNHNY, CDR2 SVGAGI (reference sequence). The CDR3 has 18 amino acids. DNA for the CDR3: TGTGCCAGCAGCCTAGACATTACTAGCGGGACGAGCACAGATACGCAGTATTTT. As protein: CASSLDITSGTSTDTQYF.

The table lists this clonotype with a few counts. The CDR3, as DNA: TGCAGTGCTTCCGGCGCAGCGGGGGTCAAGACCCAGTACTTC. This translates into CSASGAAGVKTQYF. J is TRBJ2-5 and V is TRBV20-1; the match to TRBD2 covers 8 bases. Germline V gene lookup returns CDR1 DFQATT and CDR2 SNEGSKA (reference sequence). The J segment lost 6 bases and the V segment lost 5 bases, leaving 11 bases of the junction unmatched. The CDR3 sequence is 14 residues long.

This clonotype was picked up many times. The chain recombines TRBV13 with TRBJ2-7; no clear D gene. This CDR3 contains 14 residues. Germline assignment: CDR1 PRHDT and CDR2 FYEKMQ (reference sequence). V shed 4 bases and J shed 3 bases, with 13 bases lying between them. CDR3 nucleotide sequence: TGTGCCAGCAGCTACGGACGTCTCGACTACGAGCAGTACGTC. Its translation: CASSYGRLDYEQYV.

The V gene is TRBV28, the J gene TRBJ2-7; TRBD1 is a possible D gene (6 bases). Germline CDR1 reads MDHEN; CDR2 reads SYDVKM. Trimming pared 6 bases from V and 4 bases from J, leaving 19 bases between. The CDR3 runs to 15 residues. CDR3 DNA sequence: TGTGCCAGCAGCCCTCCGGGACATCCTCTTTACGAGCAGTACGTC. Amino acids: CASSPPGHPLYEQYV.

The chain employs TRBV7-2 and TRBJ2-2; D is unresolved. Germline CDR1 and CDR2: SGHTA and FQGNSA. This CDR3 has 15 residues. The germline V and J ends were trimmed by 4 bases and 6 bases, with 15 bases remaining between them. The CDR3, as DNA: TGTGCCAGCAGCTCTACGGACCCCCTGCCCGGGGAGCTGTTTTTT. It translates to CASSSTDPLPGELFF.

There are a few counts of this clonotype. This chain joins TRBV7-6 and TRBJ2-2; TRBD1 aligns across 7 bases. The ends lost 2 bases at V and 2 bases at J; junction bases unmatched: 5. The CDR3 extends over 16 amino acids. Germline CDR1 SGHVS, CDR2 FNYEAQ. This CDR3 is CASSLSGTVNTGELFF. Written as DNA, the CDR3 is TGTGCCAGCAGCTTATCCGGGACAGTTAACACCGGGGAGCTGTTTTTT.

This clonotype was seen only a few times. This chain's CDR3 is CATSDARDSTIQYF. The CDR3, as DNA: TGTGCCACCAGTGATGCCCGGGACAGTACCATTCAGTACTTC. The V call is TRBV24-1, the J call TRBJ2-4; 7 bases are a match to TRBD1. Per germline, CDR1 KGHDR and CDR2 SFDVKD. The CDR3 has 14 residues. Unmatched junction bases numbered 7, after V lost 3 bases and J lost 9 bases.

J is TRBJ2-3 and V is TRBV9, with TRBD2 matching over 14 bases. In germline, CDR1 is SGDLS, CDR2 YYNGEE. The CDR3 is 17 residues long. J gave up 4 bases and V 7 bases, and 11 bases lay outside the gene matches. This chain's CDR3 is CASSPGLAGAGADTQYF. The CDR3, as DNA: TGTGCCAGCTCTCCGGGACTAGCGGGGGCGGGGGCAGATACGCAGTATTTT.

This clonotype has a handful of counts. CDR3 loop: CASKRTGGFRGNQPQHF. For the CDR3, the DNA is TGTGCCAGCAAGCGGACAGGGGGCTTTAGGGGAAATCAGCCCCAGCATTTT. This chain uses TRBV28 with TRBJ1-5, with TRBD1 matching 11 bases. CDR1 MDHEN and CDR2 SYDVKM come from the germline V gene. This CDR3 is 17 amino acids long. With V trimmed by 7 bases and J by 4 bases, 12 bases remained unmatched.

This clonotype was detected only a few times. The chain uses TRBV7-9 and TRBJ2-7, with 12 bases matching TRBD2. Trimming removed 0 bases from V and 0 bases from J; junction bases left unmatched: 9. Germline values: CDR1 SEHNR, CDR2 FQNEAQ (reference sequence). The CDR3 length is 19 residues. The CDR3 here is CASSLAVIRTSGDSYEQYV. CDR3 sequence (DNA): TGTGCCAGCAGCTTAGCGGTGATCAGGACTAGCGGGGACTCCTACGAGCAGTACGTC.

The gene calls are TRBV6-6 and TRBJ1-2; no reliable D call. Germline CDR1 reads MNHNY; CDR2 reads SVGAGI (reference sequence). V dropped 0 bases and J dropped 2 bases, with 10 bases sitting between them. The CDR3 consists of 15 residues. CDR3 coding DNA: TGTGCCAGCAGTTACTCAAGACTGCTAAACTATGGCTACACCTTC. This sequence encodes CASSYSRLLNYGYTF.

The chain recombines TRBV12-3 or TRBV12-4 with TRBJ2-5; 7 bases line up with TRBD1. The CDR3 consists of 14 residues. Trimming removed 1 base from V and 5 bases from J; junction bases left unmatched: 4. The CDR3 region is CASSLVTGVETQYF. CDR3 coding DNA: TGTGCCAGCAGTTTAGTTACAGGGGTGGAGACCCAGTACTTC.

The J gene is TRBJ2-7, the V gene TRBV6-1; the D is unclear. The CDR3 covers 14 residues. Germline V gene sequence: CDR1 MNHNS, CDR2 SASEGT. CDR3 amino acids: CASSVSNLSHEQYV. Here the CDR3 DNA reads TGTGCCAGCAGTGTATCTAACCTCTCCCACGAGCAGTACGTC.

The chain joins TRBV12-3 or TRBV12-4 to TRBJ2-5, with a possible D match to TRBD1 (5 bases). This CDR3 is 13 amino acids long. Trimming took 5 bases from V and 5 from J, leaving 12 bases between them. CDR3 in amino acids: CASSLDIMETQYF. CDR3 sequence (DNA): TGTGCCAGCAGTCTGGACATTATGGAGACCCAGTACTTC.

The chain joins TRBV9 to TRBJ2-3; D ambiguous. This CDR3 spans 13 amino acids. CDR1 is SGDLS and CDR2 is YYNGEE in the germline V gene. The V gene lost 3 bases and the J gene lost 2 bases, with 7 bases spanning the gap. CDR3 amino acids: CASSGTVTDTQYF. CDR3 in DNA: TGTGCCAGCAGCGGTACTGTCACAGATACGCAGTATTTT.

The CDR3, as DNA: TGTGCCATCAGGACAGGGGCCATCTCTGGGGCCAACGTCCTGACTTTC. Translating it yields CAIRTGAISGANVLTF. V usage is TRBV10-3 and J usage is TRBJ2-6; 8 bases are shared with TRBD1. The germline gives CDR1 ENHRY, CDR2 SYGVKD. This CDR3 has 16 residues. V was pared by 6 bases and J by 0 bases, with 4 bases of the junction left unmatched.

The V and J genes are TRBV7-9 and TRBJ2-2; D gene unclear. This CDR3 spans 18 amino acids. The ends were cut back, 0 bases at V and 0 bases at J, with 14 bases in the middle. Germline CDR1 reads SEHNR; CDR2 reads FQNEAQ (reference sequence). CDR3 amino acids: CASSLASTATANTGELFF. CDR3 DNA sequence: TGTGCCAGCAGCTTAGCCTCGACTGCCACCGCGAACACCGGGGAGCTGTTTTTT.

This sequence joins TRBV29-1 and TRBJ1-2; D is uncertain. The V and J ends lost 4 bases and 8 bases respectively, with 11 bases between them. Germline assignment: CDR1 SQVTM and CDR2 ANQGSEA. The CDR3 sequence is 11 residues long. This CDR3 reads CSVAMGWGYTF. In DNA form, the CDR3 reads TGCAGCGTTGCAATGGGATGGGGCTACACCTTC.

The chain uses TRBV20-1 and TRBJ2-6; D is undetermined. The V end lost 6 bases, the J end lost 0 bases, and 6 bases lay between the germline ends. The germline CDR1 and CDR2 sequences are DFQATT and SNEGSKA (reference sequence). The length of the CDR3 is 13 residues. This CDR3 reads CSASDSGANVLTF. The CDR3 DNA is TGCAGTGCGTCAGACTCTGGGGCCAACGTCCTGACTTTC.

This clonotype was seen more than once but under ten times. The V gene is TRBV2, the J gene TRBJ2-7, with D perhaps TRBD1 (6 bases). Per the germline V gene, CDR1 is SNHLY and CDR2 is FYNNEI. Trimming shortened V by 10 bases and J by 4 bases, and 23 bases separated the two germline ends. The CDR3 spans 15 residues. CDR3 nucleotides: TGTGCCACCCTGAGGATTCCGGGACACTTGTACGAGCAGTACGTC. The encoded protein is CATLRIPGHLYEQYV.

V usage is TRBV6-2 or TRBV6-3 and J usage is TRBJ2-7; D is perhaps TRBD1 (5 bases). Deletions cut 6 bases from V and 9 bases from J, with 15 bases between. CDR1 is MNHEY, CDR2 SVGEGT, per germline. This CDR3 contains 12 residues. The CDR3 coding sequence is TGTGCCAGCAGCCCCAGGGATGGCCGGCAGTACGTC. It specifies CASSPRDGRQYV.

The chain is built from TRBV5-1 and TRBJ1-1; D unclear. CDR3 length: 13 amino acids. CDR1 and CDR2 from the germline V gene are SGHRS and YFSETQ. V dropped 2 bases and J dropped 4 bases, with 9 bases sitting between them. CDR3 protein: CASSFTGSTEAFF. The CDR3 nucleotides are TGCGCCAGCAGCTTCACCGGGTCCACTGAAGCTTTCTTT.